This T cell receptor (beta chain) was obtained from a study of T cells in Graves' hyperthyroidism and ophthalmopathy. Study-wide findings and caveats: Ophthalmopathy was predicted by the model a median of 6.5 months ahead of onset.

The CDR3 runs to 17 residues. Germline loops: CDR1 SGDLS, CDR2 YYNGEE. Amplified TCR beta CDR3 regions came from RNA transcripts. A set of HTBI primers served as the primers for a first-round RT-PCR of the TCR CDR3. TCRdb passed the multiplex PCR reads through MiXCR, listing each CDR3 protein once. The sample carries over 300,000 distinct CDR3 sequences, more than 11% recorded once. With respect to this clonotype: What it binds is unknown. An end of the junction does not agree with germline; a read error may underlie this.

The genes are TRBV9 and TRBJ2-1; 8 nucleotides align to TRBD2. The receptor was isolated from a woman aged 60-75 years with Graves' hyperthyroidism. The specimen sequenced was blood. CDR3 nucleotide sequence: TGTGCCAGCGGCGTAGGGAGTCTAGCGGGCGGAGACAATGAGCAGTTCTTC. Encoded protein: CASGVGSLAGGDNEQFF.